The present TCR beta chain was sequenced within a study of beta chain features in type 1 diabetes. Study at large: Patients were similar to healthy donors in age and gender (as well as in cell yields).

V was cut by 1 base and J by 9 bases, with 14 bases left in between. This CDR3 is 15 amino acids long. Germline V lookup: CDR1 SGDLS, CDR2 YYNGEE. As concerns this clone: No antigen is known for it.

Expressed TCRB transcripts were sequenced because the isolated RNA had all been reverse transcribed beforehand. TCRdb keeps only in-frame clones here, not all; method: immunoSEQ multiplex PCR. The data contain approximately 730,000 clones, around an eighth of them seen just once; the ten biggest clones take up approximately 0.022%. Study-level points and caveats: TCRB CDR3s were moderately but significantly shorter in Type 1 diabetes patients in all four CD4+ subsets. The study found fewer insertions and more deletions at VDJ junctions in type 1 diabetes patients. PCR might favor shorter templates, equally in patients and controls.

The sequencing input was naive CD4+ T cells from blood. This chain links TRBV9 with TRBJ1-6; possibly TRBD1 for D (6 bases). The sequence was collected from a man younger than 30 with type 1 diabetes. CDR3 nucleotides: TGTGCCAGCAGCGTAATGGGGGGCGCAGGTTCACCCCTCCACTTT. Protein: CASSVMGGAGSPLHF.